Each of the 7 T cell receptor beta chains below was sequenced from the same sample in a study. The assay was immunoSEQ multiplex PCR, and TCRdb's table has in-frame clones only and misses some. Counted here are nearly 70,000 clones, 80% to 95% occurring once; the ten biggest clones make up around 4.5%. The sample was PBMCs. The receptor source for this set is a man aged 40-55 years with rheumatoid arthritis.

J is TRBJ1-2 and V is TRBV19, with 7 bases lining up with TRBD1. In germline, CDR1 is LNHDA, CDR2 SQIVND (reference sequence). The CDR3 loop spans 15 amino acids. The J segment lost 5 bases and the V segment lost 4 bases, leaving 10 bases of the junction unmatched. CDR3 nucleotides: TGTGCCAGTAGTACGGGCCGGGACAGACTTTATGGCTACACCTTC. It translates to CASSTGRDRLYGYTF.

This chain uses TRBV5-1 with TRBJ2-5; 7 nucleotides match TRBD2. The ends lost 3 bases at V and 1 base at J; junction bases unmatched: 3. The CDR3 length is 14 residues. Germline CDR1 is SGHRS and CDR2 is YFSETQ. CDR3 sequence (DNA): TGCGCCAGCAGCTCGAGCGGGATCCAAGAGACCCAGTACTTC. It translates to CASSSSGIQETQYF.

This chain connects TRBV19 to TRBJ2-2, with D perhaps matching TRBD1 or TRBD2 (5 bases each). The CDR3 spans 15 residues. Germline V gene sequence: CDR1 LNHDA, CDR2 SQIVND (reference sequence). V dropped 5 bases and J dropped 0 bases, with 10 bases sitting between them. The CDR3 DNA reads TGTGCCAGTAGTGTCGGGACGGCGAACACCGGGGAGCTGTTTTTT. Its protein product is CASSVGTANTGELFF. The entire variable domain, with the rest obtained from reference TRBV19 and TRBJ2-2, is as follows: DGGITQSPKYLFRKEGQNVTLSCEQNLNHDAMYWYRQDPGQGLRLIYYSQIVNDFQKGDIAEGYSVSREKKESFPLTVTSAQKNPTAFYLCASSVGTANTGELFFGEGSRLTVL.

The chain uses TRBV24-1 and TRBJ1-5; D possibly corresponds to TRBD1 (6 bases). CDR1 KGHDR and CDR2 SFDVKD come from the germline V gene. V lost 3 bases and J 3 bases, leaving 11 bases between the germline ends. The CDR3 runs 15 residues. The CDR3 reads CATSDTGTPNQPQHF. The CDR3 DNA is TGTGCCACCAGTGATACCGGGACACCCAATCAGCCCCAGCATTTT.

The J gene is TRBJ1-6, the V gene TRBV2, with D uncertain. The germline gives CDR1 SNHLY, CDR2 FYNNEI. The V end was cut by 1 base, the J end by 9 bases, with 13 bases between. The CDR3 is 15 amino acids. CDR3 amino acids: CASSEGSFRGSPLHF. Here the CDR3 DNA reads TGTGCCAGCAGTGAAGGGTCCTTCCGGGGTTCACCCCTCCACTTT.

The chain employs TRBV25-1 and TRBJ1-4, with no clear D. This CDR3 spans 12 amino acids. CDR1 and CDR2 (germline): MGHDK, SYGVNS. V lost 4 bases and J 5 bases, leaving 5 bases between the germline ends. CDR3 in DNA: TGTGCCAGCAGTGTAAGGAATGAAAAACTGTTTTTT. Translation: CASSVRNEKLFF.

The chain joins TRBV19 to TRBJ2-7; 7 bases match TRBD2. The J segment lost 4 bases and the V segment lost 6 bases, leaving 9 bases of the junction unmatched. From germline, CDR1 is LNHDA and CDR2 SQIVND (reference sequence). CDR3 size: 14 residues. CDR3 sequence reads: CASSNQGGSYEQYF. The DNA of the CDR3 is TGTGCCAGTAGCAATCAGGGCGGGAGTTACGAGCAGTACTTC. The entire variable domain, with the rest obtained from reference TRBV19 and TRBJ2-7, is as follows: DGGITQSPKYLFRKEGQNVTLSCEQNLNHDAMYWYRQDPGQGLRLIYYSQIVNDFQKGDIAEGYSVSREKKESFPLTVTSAQKNPTAFYLCASSNQGGSYEQYFGPGTRLTVT.